This T cell receptor (beta chain) appears in the sequencing data of a study of CXCR3-negative and CXCR3-positive naive CD8 T cells. Study in general: Total TRB output reached about 135 million reads, about 1.5 +/- 0.3 million per library.

Definition of naive CD8+ T cells rested on a CD45RO-CCR7+CD27+CD95- profile. UMI-labeled 5' RACE yielded the TRB cDNA libraries. After re-calling the 5' RACE reads, TCRdb lists one entry per CDR3 protein, DNA absent. This sample's table has some 50,000 distinct CDR3 sequences. Regarding the study as a whole: Both of the naive subsets showed about the same high diversity, but memory CD8+ cells had much less. Similar TRBV-TRBJ gene usage was seen in naive CXCR3-negative and CXCR3-positive cells, but not in memory cells. CXCR3-positive naive cells carried more hydrophobic TRB CDR3s than CXCR3-negative naive cells did.

In regard to this clonotype: The antigen remains unidentified.

CDR1 is SQVTM, CDR2 ANQGSEA, per germline. The CDR3 extends over 14 amino acids. The sequence came from a human donor in good health. Some clones in this sample may be carry-over from other donors' samples. The sample consisted of naive CXCR3+ CD8+ T cells from blood. Subset defined: CD45RO-CCR7+CD27+CD95- naive CD8+ T cells expressing CXCR3 (TNR3+). The rearrangement uses TRBV29-1 and TRBJ2-1; TCRdb calls TRBD2, which cannot be checked without DNA. CDR3 protein: CSVGELAAYNEQFF.